These T cell receptor beta chains were read from a single sample in a study of cytomegalovirus exposure and HLA in healthy donors. TCRdb's copy holds only in-frame clones and misses some; the assay was immunoSEQ multiplex PCR. The data show more than 75,000 clones, roughly four fifths seen once. Source material: PBMCs. The receptors shown here come from a woman in her forties or fifties in good health and CMV-seropositive. The CDR3 runs from the conserved cysteine through the conserved F or W. D genes are given only for firm matches. A clone size is listed for some rows: how often the clone was seen (once, few, many), or a class if it is expanded.

size: -; J: TRBJ1-2; D: TRBD1; V: TRBV6-4; DNA: TGTGCCAGCAGTGACTCGACGGGACAGGCCCTCTATCTAGGCTACACCTTC; CDR3: CASSDSTGQALYLGYTF
size: -; J: TRBJ2-7; D: -; V: TRBV5-6; DNA: TGTGCCAGCAGCTTGGGGACATTATCCTACGAGCAGTACTTC; CDR3: CASSLGTLSYEQYF
size: few; J: TRBJ2-7; D: -; V: TRBV2; DNA: TGTGCCAGCGGTCGACAGGTCCCCTACGAGCAGTACTTC; CDR3: CASGRQVPYEQYF
size: -; J: TRBJ2-7; D: -; V: TRBV5-1; DNA: TGCGCCAGCAGCCCCACGGGAGAAACCTACGAGCAGTACTTC; CDR3: CASSPTGETYEQYF
size: few; J: TRBJ2-1; D: -; V: TRBV18; DNA: TGTGCCAGCTCACCACGACAAGTATTGTACAATGAGCAGTTCTTC; CDR3: CASSPRQVLYNEQFF
size: few; J: TRBJ1-2; D: -; V: TRBV5-1; DNA: TGCGCCAGCGCGACTGGGGGGGGCTATGGCTACACCTTC; CDR3: CASATGGGYGYTF
size: -; J: TRBJ2-1; D: TRBD2; V: TRBV7-2; DNA: TGTGCCAGCAGCCGAACCGGGACTAGCAAAATAAGCTCCTACAATGAGCAGTTCTTC; CDR3: CASSRTGTSKISSYNEQFF
size: -; J: TRBJ1-1; D: -; V: TRBV19; DNA: TGTGCCACCGAGGGGGGAGGGGACGCTTTCTTT; CDR3: CATEGGGDAFF
size: once; J: TRBJ1-1; D: -; V: TRBV11-2; DNA: TGTGCCAGCAGCAGTTTAAAGGACAGCTCCACTGAAGCTTTCTTT; CDR3: CASSSLKDSSTEAFF
size: few; J: TRBJ2-1; D: TRBD2; V: TRBV29-1; DNA: TGCAGCGTCAGGCTAGCGGGAGGCTACAATGAGCAGTTCTTC; CDR3: CSVRLAGGYNEQFF
size: -; J: TRBJ2-2; D: TRBD1; V: TRBV15; DNA: TGTGCCACCGGACAGGGAAACACCGGGGAGCTGTTTTTT; CDR3: CATGQGNTGELFF
size: -; J: TRBJ1-5; D: -; V: TRBV6-1; DNA: TGTGCCAGCAGGGTCGGGTTGATCAATCAGCCCCAGCATTTT; CDR3: CASRVGLINQPQHF
size: -; J: TRBJ2-2; D: -; V: TRBV6-6; DNA: TGTGCCACTCTGGGGGAGGCTAACACCGGGGAGCTGTTTTTT; CDR3: CATLGEANTGELFF
size: few; J: TRBJ1-5; D: -; V: TRBV7-8; DNA: TGTGCCAGCAGCTTAACTACAGGGAGCAATCAGCCCCAGCATTTT; CDR3: CASSLTTGSNQPQHF
size: once; J: TRBJ2-3; D: TRBD1; V: TRBV6-4; DNA: TGTGCCAGCAGTGACTCACAGGGGGCAGATACGCAGTATTTT; CDR3: CASSDSQGADTQYF
size: -; J: TRBJ2-1; D: TRBD2; V: TRBV25-1; DNA: TGTGCCAGTCAGCGGGATACCTACAATGAGCAGTTCTTC; CDR3: CASQRDTYNEQFF